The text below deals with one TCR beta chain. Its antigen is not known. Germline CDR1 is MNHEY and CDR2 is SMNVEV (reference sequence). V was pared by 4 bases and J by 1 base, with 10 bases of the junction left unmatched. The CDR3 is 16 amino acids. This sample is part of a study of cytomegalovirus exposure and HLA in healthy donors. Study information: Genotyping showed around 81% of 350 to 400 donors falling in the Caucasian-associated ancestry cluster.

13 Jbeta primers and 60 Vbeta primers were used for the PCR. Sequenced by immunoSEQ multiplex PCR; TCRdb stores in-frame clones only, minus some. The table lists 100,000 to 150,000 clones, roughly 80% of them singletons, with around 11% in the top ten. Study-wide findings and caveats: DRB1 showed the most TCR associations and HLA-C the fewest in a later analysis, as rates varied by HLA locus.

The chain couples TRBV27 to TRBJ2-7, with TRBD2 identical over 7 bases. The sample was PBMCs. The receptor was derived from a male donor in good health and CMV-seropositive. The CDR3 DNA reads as TGTGCCAGCAGTTCTCCTTCAGCGCGGGGGTCCTACGAGCAGTACTTC. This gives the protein CASSSPSARGSYEQYF.